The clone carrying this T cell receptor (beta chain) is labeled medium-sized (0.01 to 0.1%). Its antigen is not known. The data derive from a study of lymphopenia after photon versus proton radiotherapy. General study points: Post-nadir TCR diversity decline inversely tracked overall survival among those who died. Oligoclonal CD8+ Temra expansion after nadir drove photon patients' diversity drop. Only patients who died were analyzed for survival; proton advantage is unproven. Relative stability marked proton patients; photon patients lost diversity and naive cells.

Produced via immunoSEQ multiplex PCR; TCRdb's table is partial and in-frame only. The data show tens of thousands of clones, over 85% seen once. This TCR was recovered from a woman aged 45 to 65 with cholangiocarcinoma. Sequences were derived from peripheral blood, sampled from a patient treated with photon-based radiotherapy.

Written as DNA, the CDR3 is TGTGCCAGCAGCCTCAGACAGGGGTGGAAATATGGCTACACCTTC. It yields the protein CASSLRQGWKYGYTF. The chain links TRBV11-2 to TRBJ1-2; TRBD1 aligns across 8 bases. The CDR3 has 15 amino acids. V gave up 5 bases and J gave up 5 bases; unmatched junction bases: 10. Per the germline V gene, CDR1 is SGHAT and CDR2 is FQNNGV.